What follows describes a single T cell receptor (beta chain). These data are taken from a study of blood T cell repertoires in COVID-19. Whole-study context: T cells, B-cell-depleted T cells, or PBMCs provided the cDNA or gDNA that served as material.

This CDR3 comprises 15 residues. Trimming left V 8 bases short and J 2 bases short, with 16 bases between. Germline CDR1 reads LNHDA; CDR2 reads SQIVND (reference sequence). The table came from immunoSEQ multiplex PCR; TCRdb's copy has only in-frame clones and leaves some out. The profile shows 130,000 to 150,000 clones, around nine tenths of them singletons. Material for sequencing was peripheral blood. The clonotype was recovered from a woman between 40 and 50 years old with acute or convalescent COVID-19. This chain connects TRBV19 to TRBJ1-5; D might be TRBD1 (5 bases). CDR3 coding DNA: TGTGCCAGTTCCCTGGGGGGTGGGGGCAATCAGCCCCAGCATTTT. Protein product: CASSLGGGGNQPQHF. The whole variable domain, remainder taken from reference TRBV19 and TRBJ1-5, is DGGITQSPKYLFRKEGQNVTLSCEQNLNHDAMYWYRQDPGQGLRLIYYSQIVNDFQKGDIAEGYSVSREKKESFPLTVTSAQKNPTAFYLCASSLGGGGNQPQHFGDGTRLSIL.